Here is one T cell receptor (beta chain) with its context. This clone has a single count. Its antigen specificity is not known. Per-base qualities were not stored, and no clone one base away is much larger. Roughly 2.2 micrograms of genomic DNA were extracted from cryopreserved PBMCs for TCR beta library preparation. Longitudinal blood samples from CLL patients receiving ibrutinib monotherapy were subjected to high-throughput TCR beta sequencing. Patients were enrolled in a phase 2 open-label single-center ibrutinib monotherapy trial. Each clonotype received, on average, 10x coverage in deep resolution sequencing performed on a MiSeq, where the target depth lay between 1 in 1 million and 1 in 200,000 T cells. The immunoSEQ hsTCRB Kit was used to generate TCR beta libraries. On the authors' methods: Data were analyzed with ImmunoSEQ Data Assistant and ImmunoSEQ Analyzer, with V, D and J genes assigned per IMGT definitions. Clonality was computed as one minus normalized Shannon entropy of productive rearrangement frequencies, ranging from 0 to 1. Only overrepresented clonotypes making up at least 0.05% of each patient's repertoire were included in the public clonotype analysis. Fewer than 15 repertoires from age-matched healthy donors, obtained from immuneACCESS, served as clonality controls. TCRdb obtained this table from immuneACCESS and retained in-frame rearrangements with V and J assigned. These tables miss some clones; where compared with another copy, unresolved V genes account for less than half of the shortfall, and the remainder is unexplained. For V, J and clone size, that table is used; D and trimming come from the DNA. This sample lists tens of thousands of clones; nearly 50% were detected once. About 19% of the sample is held by the ten biggest clonotypes.

This specimen comes from a study of cytotoxic CD8 clonotypes in ibrutinib-treated CLL (dated by TCRdb to about 2021). Notes on the research overall: In this cohort, over 14 patients were treatment-naive and roughly ten were relapsed/refractory, while roughly 17 had unmutated IGHV. Of the 70 to 90 people in the trial, around 25 had longitudinal samples available. Cryopreserved peripheral blood mononuclear cells were obtained prior to treatment, at the time of response, and at either disease progression or sustained remission. Response samples were obtained after a median of 12 months of treatment, with a range of roughly 6 to 36 months. On average, each sample yielded some 250,000 productive templates and 85,000 to 95,000 productive rearrangements. Responses were partial in about 25 patients and complete in 2; after median approximately 5.5 years follow-up, roughly 14 stayed in remission and some twelve progressed.

Study-level results and caveats: Clonality rose at ibrutinib response, remained stable during sustained remission, and dropped back toward baseline at progression. Lymph node repertoires were not examined, and the timing of sampling was not matched between patients in sustained remission and those whose disease progressed. Public clonotypes were rare and either contracted or stayed stable during treatment, and the rise in clonality at ibrutinib response reflected the expansion of private clonotypes. Baseline clonality exceeded that of age-matched healthy donors and correlated strongly with circulating CD8+ T-cell counts.

The CDR3 spans 16 residues, from the cysteine through the phenylalanine. Solely the CDR3 DNA is kept, with 48 bases framed from the first base. V is pruned by 1 base and J by 3 bases, leaving 6 bases of the junction without a gene match. From a lookup of the germline V gene, CDR1 and CDR2 are SGHTS and YDEGEE. The TCR was taken from a human donor with chronic lymphocytic leukemia. The rearranged chain carries TRBV5-8 and TRBJ2-1; TRBD2 agrees with 8 junctional bases. Source: PBMCs, taken before ibrutinib treatment. The CDR3 region reads CASSLTTGGVYNEQFF. The bases read TGTGCCAGCAGCTTGACTACGGGGGGGGTCTACAATGAGCAGTTCTTC.